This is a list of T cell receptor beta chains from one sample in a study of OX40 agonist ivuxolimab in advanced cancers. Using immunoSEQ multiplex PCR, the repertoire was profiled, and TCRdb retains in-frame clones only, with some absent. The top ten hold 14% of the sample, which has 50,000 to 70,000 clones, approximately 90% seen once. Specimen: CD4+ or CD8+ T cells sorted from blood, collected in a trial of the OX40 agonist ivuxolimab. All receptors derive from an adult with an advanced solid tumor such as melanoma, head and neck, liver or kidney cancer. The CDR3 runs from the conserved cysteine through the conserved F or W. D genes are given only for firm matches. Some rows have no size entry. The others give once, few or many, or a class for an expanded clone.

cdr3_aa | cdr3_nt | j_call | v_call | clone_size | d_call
CASSVSGGYEQYF | TGTGCCAGCAGCGTTAGCGGGGGGTACGAGCAGTACTTC | TRBJ2-7 | TRBV9 | NA | TRBD2
CASSVSGTNVMNTEAFF | TGTGCCAGTAGTGTCTCCGGGACAAACGTCATGAACACTGAAGCTTTCTTT | TRBJ1-1 | TRBV19 | NA | NA
CAWRAIGKKNTEAFF | TGTGCCTGGAGGGCAATCGGGAAGAAGAACACTGAAGCTTTCTTT | TRBJ1-1 | TRBV30 | NA | NA
CASSYGQAYEQYF | TGCGCCAGCAGCTACGGACAGGCCTACGAGCAGTACTTC | TRBJ2-7 | TRBV4-1 | NA | TRBD1
CASMTGPYTDTQYF | TGTGCCAGCATGACAGGACCTTACACAGATACGCAGTATTTT | TRBJ2-3 | TRBV6-1 | NA | NA
CASSVLAEGREQYF | TGTGCCAGCAGTGTCCTAGCGGAGGGGAGGGAGCAGTACTTC | TRBJ2-7 | TRBV25-1 | NA | TRBD2
CASSFRFQETQYF | TGTGCCAGCAGCTTCAGGTTCCAAGAGACCCAGTACTTC | TRBJ2-5 | TRBV5-6 | NA | NA
CARIVGGARKTQYF | TGTGCCAGGATCGTTGGGGGGGCTCGAAAGACCCAGTACTTC | TRBJ2-5 | TRBV21-1 | NA | NA
CASSPLAGAEQYF | TGCGCCAGCAGTCCCCTAGCGGGGGCAGAGCAGTACTTC | TRBJ2-7 | TRBV23-1 | NA | TRBD2
CASSPFQGTAYEQYF | TGTGCCAGCAGCCCCTTTCAGGGGACCGCCTACGAGCAGTACTTC | TRBJ2-7 | TRBV9 | NA | NA
CAISESFGVDEQFF | TGTGCCATCAGTGAGTCTTTCGGCGTGGATGAGCAGTTCTTC | TRBJ2-1 | TRBV10-3 | NA | NA
CASGLVKNTGELFF | TGTGCTAGTGGTTTGGTAAAGAACACCGGGGAGCTGTTTTTT | TRBJ2-2 | TRBV12-5 | NA | NA
CASSPLTGMNTEAFF | TGTGCCAGCAGCCCCCTAACCGGAATGAACACTGAAGCTTTCTTT | TRBJ1-1 | TRBV7-3 | NA | NA
CASGEGAYTEAFF | TGTGCCAGCGGCGAGGGGGCATACACTGAAGCTTTCTTT | TRBJ1-1 | TRBV9 | NA | TRBD1
CAIRIQTSGSNEQFF | TGTGCCATCAGAATACAGACTAGCGGGAGCAATGAGCAGTTCTTC | TRBJ2-1 | TRBV10-3 | NA | TRBD2
CASSLLAGDRYNEQFF | TGTGCCAGCAGTTTACTAGCGGGGGACAGGTACAATGAGCAGTTCTTC | TRBJ2-1 | TRBV27 | once | TRBD2
CASSLAGALVVLTF | TGTGCCAGCAGCTTAGCGGGGGCCCTTGTCGTCCTGACTTTC | TRBJ2-6 | TRBV7-9 | NA | NA
CASSPPNTGELFF | TGTGCCAGCAGCCCGCCGAACACCGGGGAGCTGTTTTTT | TRBJ2-2 | TRBV9 | NA | NA
CASRTTGATNTGELFF | TGTGCCAGCAGAACCACAGGGGCAACGAACACCGGGGAGCTGTTTTTT | TRBJ2-2 | TRBV28 | NA | TRBD1
CASSQDPGGENYEQYF | TGTGCCAGCAGCCAAGATCCAGGGGGCGAGAACTACGAGCAGTACTTC | TRBJ2-7 | TRBV14 | NA | TRBD1
CASSQSYNEQFF | TGCGCCAGCAGTCAGTCCTACAATGAGCAGTTCTTC | TRBJ2-1 | TRBV4-1 | NA | NA
CASRDFTDTQYF | TGTGCCAGCAGGGACTTTACAGATACGCAGTATTTT | TRBJ2-3 | TRBV2 | NA | NA
CASSLQGGSNYGYTF | TGTGCCAGCAGCTTGCAGGGGGGATCTAACTATGGCTACACCTTC | TRBJ1-2 | TRBV5-4 | NA | TRBD1